This T cell receptor (beta chain) was found in a study of blood T cell repertoires in COVID-19. The overall study: Material from acute and convalescent COVID-19 was sourced from the United States, Italy and Spain. PBMCs, B-cell-depleted T cells, or T cells were the source of the cDNA or gDNA that made up the material.

The repertoire was sequenced with immunoSEQ multiplex PCR; TCRdb's copy has only in-frame clones and lacks some. The sample yields 200,000 to 300,000 clones, about 89% seen once. Clinical history as reported by participants underpinned cohort assignment. Recovery meant two consecutive negative NP/OP PCR tests, professional clearance, or resolved symptoms. The CDR3 is 11 amino acids. Between the trimmed V and J ends, which lost 4 bases and 8 bases, there was a span of 8 bases. From germline, CDR1 is ENHRY and CDR2 SYGVKD. The sample taken for sequencing was PBMCs or T cells enriched from blood (not recorded which). This rearrangement joins TRBV10-3 to TRBJ1-2; no clear D. The receptor was isolated from a woman under 30 who had recovered from COVID-19. CDR3 nucleotide sequence: TGTGCCATCAGTGCGAGTGAAGGCTACACCTTC. This translates into CAISASEGYTF.